Presented here are 27 T cell receptor beta chains from one specimen sequenced in a study of sequential checkpoint blockade in melanoma. Treatment meaning: randomized to nivolumab then ipilimumab (arm A) or the reverse (arm B). This table comes from immunoSEQ multiplex PCR, and its TCRdb copy is limited to in-frame clones, with some not included. The profile shows approximately 8,200 clones, around a quarter of them singletons. This sample comprised tumor tissue (inferred from file names), obtained from a patient given nivolumab and ipilimumab in sequence. The receptors were sampled from a human donor with melanoma.

This clone appeared a few times. The genes are TRBV6-8 and TRBJ1-6; 9 positions agree with TRBD1. The junction had 0 bases not matched to a gene; V was cut back by 0 bases and J by 6 bases. Per the germline V gene, CDR1 is MNHGY and CDR2 is SAAAGT. The CDR3 loop spans 15 amino acids. CDR3 DNA: TGTGCCAGCAGTTACTCGGGACAGGGTAATTCACCCCTCCACTTT. Protein product: CASSYSGQGNSPLHF.

The chain is built from TRBV29-1 and TRBJ2-4, with D maybe TRBD2 (5 bases). The ends were cut back, 7 bases at V and 1 base at J, with 14 bases in the middle. The CDR3 is 14 amino acids. From germline, CDR1 is SQVTM and CDR2 ANQGSEA. CDR3 sequence: CSALKAEAKNIQYF. In DNA form, the CDR3 reads TGCAGCGCCCTAAAAGCGGAGGCCAAAAACATTCAGTACTTC. Supplemented by reference TRBV29-1 and TRBJ2-4, the full variable domain reads SAVISQKPSRDICQRGTSLTIQCQVDSQVTMMFWYRQQPGQSLTLIATANQGSEATYESGFVIDKFPISRPNLTFSTLTVSNMSPEDSSIYLCSALKAEAKNIQYFGAGTRLSVL.

The chain uses TRBV19 and TRBJ2-1; 14 positions agree with TRBD2. The germline CDR1 and CDR2 sequences are LNHDA and SQIVND (reference sequence). The CDR3 spans 19 residues. The ends lost 5 bases at V and 5 bases at J; junction bases unmatched: 14. DNA for the CDR3: TGTGCCAGTAGTCCACCAGGCCGACTAGCGGGAGGGCCCAACAATGAGCAGTTCTTC. It codes for CASSPPGRLAGGPNNEQFF.

Judged by abundance, this clone is medium-sized (0.01 to 0.1%). The chain employs TRBV6-8 and TRBJ1-5, with a possible D match to TRBD1 (5 bases). The CDR3 consists of 14 residues. Germline values: CDR1 MNHGY, CDR2 SAAAGT. The V end lost 6 bases, the J end lost 2 bases, and 11 bases lay between the germline ends. The CDR3, as DNA: TGTGCCAGCAGGGGGCGGCTAGGCAATCAGCCCCAGCATTTT. It translates to CASRGRLGNQPQHF.

By share, this clone ranks as large. The V and J genes are TRBV6-8 and TRBJ1-5; no clear D. The germline V gene has CDR1 MNHGY and CDR2 SAAAGT. V was pared by 5 bases and J by 4 bases, with 6 bases between. CDR3 length: 12 amino acids. The DNA of the CDR3 is TGTGCCAGCAGTGAGAATAATCAGCCCCAGCATTTT. Translation: CASSENNQPQHF.

This clone is medium-sized (0.01 to 0.1%) by share. The chain has TRBV11-3 and TRBJ2-5, with D tentatively TRBD1 or TRBD2 (5 bases each). Germline V gene sequence: CDR1 SGHNT, CDR2 YENEEA. The CDR3 runs to 14 residues. Trimming pared 3 bases from V and 1 base from J, leaving 9 bases between. For the CDR3, the DNA is TGTGCCAGCAGCTTGGACGGGACCCAAGAGACCCAGTACTTC. As protein: CASSLDGTQETQYF.

The chain couples TRBV6-8 to TRBJ1-2; the D is unclear. Germline V gene data show CDR1 as MNHGY and CDR2 as SAAAGT. The CDR3 covers 12 residues. The V gene lost 11 bases and the J gene lost 8 bases, with 18 bases spanning the gap. Here the CDR3 DNA reads TGTGCCGAGAGGGAGCCGTCGAGAGGCTACACCTTC. It codes for CAEREPSRGYTF.

This clone was seen a few times. The chain joins TRBV6-8 to TRBJ2-7; D may be TRBD2 (6 bases). CDR3 length: 14 amino acids. The germline gives CDR1 MNHGY, CDR2 SAAAGT. Trimming pared 2 bases from V and 2 bases from J, leaving 10 bases between. CDR3: CASSYRDFTYEQYF. CDR3 nucleotide sequence: TGTGCCAGCAGTTACCGGGACTTTACCTACGAGCAGTACTTC.

This clone appeared a few times. The CDR3 region is CASSWGLAGRNEQFF. The CDR3 region has the DNA TGTGCCAGCAGCTGGGGACTAGCGGGTCGCAATGAGCAGTTCTTC. The V call is TRBV11-3, the J call TRBJ2-1, with 12 bases lining up with TRBD2. The germline gives CDR1 SGHNT, CDR2 YENEEA. The V gene end was trimmed by 4 bases and the J gene end by 6 bases; junction bases not matched to a gene: 4. CDR3 size: 15 residues.

The chain links TRBV19 to TRBJ2-1; D may match TRBD1 or TRBD2 (6 bases each). This CDR3 region has 19 residues. The germline gives CDR1 LNHDA, CDR2 SQIVND (reference sequence). V lost 0 bases, J lost 6 bases, and 24 bases lay in between. The CDR3, as DNA: TGTGCCAGTAGTATAGACCTCGATTTGGGGGGCGCCTTAGGCAATGAGCAGTTCTTC. As protein: CASSIDLDLGGALGNEQFF.

The rearrangement links TRBV6-8 to TRBJ2-2, with 7 bases identical to TRBD1. Germline assignment: CDR1 MNHGY and CDR2 SAAAGT. There are 16 residues in the CDR3. After removal of 10 bases from V and 4 bases from J, the junction contained 15 bases not matched to a gene. The CDR3 spells CAISINRGSFTGELFF. CDR3 DNA: TGTGCCATCAGCATAAACAGGGGTTCCTTCACCGGGGAGCTGTTTTTT.

Written as DNA, the CDR3 is TGTGCCTGGAGGGGGACAGGGGGAACAGATACGCAGTATTTT. Encoded protein: CAWRGTGGTDTQYF. The V and J genes are TRBV30 and TRBJ2-3; 11 bases are shared with TRBD1. This CDR3 region has 14 residues. The J segment lost 3 bases and the V segment lost 3 bases, leaving 2 bases of the junction unmatched. The germline gives CDR1 GTSNPN, CDR2 SVGIG (reference sequence).

The gene calls are TRBV28 and TRBJ1-3; D gene unclear. CDR3 length: 13 residues. With 8 bases removed from V and 4 bases from J, the gap between germline ends came to 12 bases. Per the germline V gene, CDR1 is MDHEN and CDR2 is SYDVKM. DNA for the CDR3: TGTGCCAGCGTACAGAGTATCGGAAACACCATATATTTT. It translates to CASVQSIGNTIYF.

This clone was seen just once. The J gene is TRBJ2-3, the V gene TRBV29-1; D is perhaps TRBD1 (6 bases). V lost 5 bases, J lost 0 bases, and 12 bases lay in between. The CDR3 is made up of 14 amino acids. Germline CDR1 and CDR2: SQVTM and ANQGSEA. CDR3 DNA: TGCAGCGTTTACAGGGCCCTTAGCACAGATACGCAGTATTTT. Protein sequence: CSVYRALSTDTQYF.

A few counts support this clone. The rearrangement joins TRBV28 to TRBJ1-2; D is perhaps TRBD1 (5 bases). CDR1 MDHEN and CDR2 SYDVKM come from the germline V gene. Trimming stripped 2 bases from V and 2 bases from J, with 15 bases between. The CDR3 covers 16 residues. The CDR3 nucleotides read TGTGCCAGCAGTTTACCTCAATACGGGACCAACTATGGCTACACCTTC. Translating gives CASSLPQYGTNYGYTF.

V usage is TRBV6-8 and J usage is TRBJ2-3; D is uncertain. V was pared by 7 bases and J by 0 bases, with 11 bases between. Germline V gene sequence: CDR1 MNHGY, CDR2 SAAAGT. The CDR3 is made up of 14 amino acids. The CDR3 DNA reads TGTGCCAGCAAGGGCCTTACTAGCACAGATACGCAGTATTTT. It codes for CASKGLTSTDTQYF.

The chain employs TRBV11-3 and TRBJ2-6; D might be TRBD1 or TRBD2, each matching 6 bases. V was cut by 4 bases and J by 0 bases, with 13 bases left in between. The CDR3 extends over 17 amino acids. CDR1 SGHNT and CDR2 YENEEA come from the germline V gene. Here the CDR3 DNA reads TGTGCCAGCAGCTCTGGGGGGCCAATCTCTGGGGCCAACGTCCTGACTTTC. It codes for CASSSGGPISGANVLTF.

This clone rates as medium-sized. Other nucleotide sequences from this sample produce the same CDR3. The CDR3 spells CASSLGQGSYNEQFF. CDR3 sequence (DNA): TGTGCCAGCAGCTTGGGACAGGGCTCCTACAATGAGCAGTTCTTC. The genes are TRBV11-3 and TRBJ2-1; 9 bases are shared with TRBD1. Germline CDR1 and CDR2: SGHNT and YENEEA. Trimming cost V 3 bases and J 0 bases; bases outside gene matches: 0. The CDR3 length is 15 residues.

This clone turned up a few times. The chain carries TRBV5-1 and TRBJ2-1; 9 nucleotides line up with TRBD2. The CDR3 contains 15 residues. Germline loops: CDR1 SGHRS, CDR2 YFSETQ. V was clipped by 2 bases and J by 5 bases; unmatched bases: 5. CDR3 sequence: CASSLSGGINNEQFF. The CDR3, as DNA: TGCGCCAGCAGCTTAAGCGGGGGGATAAACAATGAGCAGTTCTTC.

This clone has just a few counts. The genes are TRBV9 and TRBJ2-1; D gene unclear. The CDR3 covers 13 residues. Germline V gives CDR1 SGDLS, CDR2 YYNGEE. V was cut by 2 bases and J by 4 bases, with 7 bases left in between. CDR3 amino acids: CASSVGDYNEQFF. CDR3 nucleotide sequence: TGTGCCAGCAGCGTCGGAGATTACAATGAGCAGTTCTTC. The full variable domain, completed using reference TRBV9 and TRBJ2-1, is DSGVTQTPKHLITATGQRVTLRCSPRSGDLSVYWYQQSLDQGLQFLIQYYNGEERAKGNILERFSAQQFPDLHSELNLSSLELGDSALYFCASSVGDYNEQFFGPGTRLTVL.

The chain has TRBV9 and TRBJ1-2, with D possibly being TRBD1 (5 bases). The CDR3 is 15 residues long. CDR1 and CDR2 from the germline V gene are SGDLS and YYNGEE. Trimming took 4 bases from V and 3 from J, leaving 16 bases between them. For the CDR3, the DNA is TGTGCCAGCAGCTTCCCCCAGGGTAGGGACTATGGCTACACCTTC. Its protein is CASSFPQGRDYGYTF.

This clone was counted only a few times. The CDR3 sequence is CASSLRLWTGKTQYF. The CDR3 DNA reads TGTGCCAGCAGTTTACGACTCTGGACAGGGAAGACCCAGTACTTC. This sequence joins TRBV28 and TRBJ2-5; TRBD1 agrees at 8 bases. The CDR3 spans 15 residues. J gave up 6 bases and V 2 bases, and 8 bases lay outside the gene matches. From germline, CDR1 is MDHEN and CDR2 SYDVKM.

This chain uses TRBV19 with TRBJ2-3; the match to TRBD1 covers 7 bases. This CDR3 is 15 amino acids long. The trim removed 6 bases at V and 2 bases at J, leaving 8 bases unmatched. CDR1 is LNHDA, CDR2 SQIVND, per germline (reference sequence). The CDR3 is CASSPGQFSTDTQYF. The CDR3 nucleotides read TGTGCCAGTAGCCCGGGACAGTTCTCCACAGATACGCAGTATTTT.

There are many counts of this clone. The chain employs TRBV6-8 and TRBJ2-5; TRBD2 agrees at 8 bases. Germline lookup yields CDR1 MNHGY and CDR2 SAAAGT. Unmatched junction bases numbered 2, after V lost 2 bases and J lost 3 bases. The length of the CDR3 is 14 residues. In nucleotides, the CDR3 is TGTGCCAGCAGTTACCGGGGGGGCGAAGAGACCCAGTACTTC. Protein sequence: CASSYRGGEETQYF.

The genes are TRBV5-1 and TRBJ1-1; 8 bases are a match to TRBD1. V was pared by 0 bases and J by 1 base, with 5 bases of the junction left unmatched. Germline lookup yields CDR1 SGHRS and CDR2 YFSETQ. CDR3 length: 16 amino acids. Written as DNA, the CDR3 is TGCGCCAGCAGCTTGGGAGACAGGGGAGGGAACACTGAAGCTTTCTTT. It codes for CASSLGDRGGNTEAFF.

The chain recombines TRBV9 with TRBJ2-3; D remains ambiguous. The CDR3 length is 14 residues. V lost 3 bases and J lost 0, with 8 bases in between. Germline loops: CDR1 SGDLS, CDR2 YYNGEE. CDR3 amino acids: CASSASGSTDTQYF. The DNA of the CDR3 is TGTGCCAGCAGCGCCTCTGGAAGCACAGATACGCAGTATTTT.

The table lists this clone with a few counts. The chain has TRBV11-3 and TRBJ1-3; no clear D. The V end lost 1 base, the J end lost 0 bases, and 13 bases lay between the germline ends. The CDR3 runs 17 residues. CDR1 is SGHNT, CDR2 YENEEA, per germline. The CDR3 loop is CASSLVFAADSGNTIYF. Here the CDR3 DNA reads TGTGCCAGCAGCTTAGTCTTTGCTGCTGACTCTGGAAACACCATATATTTT.